Listed here are 25 T cell receptor beta chains from one sample, sequenced in a study of blood T cell repertoires in COVID-19. Sequenced by immunoSEQ multiplex PCR; TCRdb stores in-frame clones only, minus some. The repertoire holds more than 200,000 clones, approximately 86% seen once, with approximately 1.7% in the top ten. The specimen was PBMCs or T cells enriched from blood (not recorded which). The receptor set was obtained from a woman aged 50 to 60 who had recovered from COVID-19.

CDR3 loop: CSVDGGGGEQFF. The CDR3 nucleotides read TGCAGCGTTGATGGAGGCGGGGGTGAGCAGTTCTTC. The chain is built from TRBV29-1 and TRBJ2-1; 7 bases are a match to TRBD2. V dropped 3 bases and J dropped 9; count of bases not matched to a gene: 5. Germline V gene sequence: CDR1 SQVTM, CDR2 ANQGSEA. This CDR3 spans 12 amino acids.

V gene TRBV5-1 combines with J gene TRBJ2-1; 10 bases fit TRBD2. In germline, CDR1 is SGHRS, CDR2 YFSETQ. The CDR3 totals 15 residues. With 0 bases clipped from V and 10 bases from J, the junction kept 7 bases outside the gene matches. In nucleotides, the CDR3 is TGCGCCAGCAGCTTGGGAGCTAGCGGGAGTTTCGAGCAGTTCTTC. This translates into CASSLGASGSFEQFF.

The chain recombines TRBV28 with TRBJ1-2, with 7 nucleotides matching TRBD1. V lost 1 base and J lost 4; bases outside the gene matches: 3. The CDR3 is made up of 14 amino acids. Germline CDR1 reads MDHEN; CDR2 reads SYDVKM. CDR3 sequence: CASSLYRGGYGYTF. The CDR3 bases are TGTGCCAGCAGTTTATACAGGGGCGGCTATGGCTACACCTTC.

This clone showed up just a few times. J is TRBJ1-2 and V is TRBV5-1; 7 positions agree with TRBD1. This CDR3 is built from 15 residues. Germline V gene data show CDR1 as SGHRS and CDR2 as YFSETQ. The V and J ends lost 5 bases and 7 bases, in that order; junction bases with no gene match: 14. For the CDR3, the DNA is TGCGCCAGCAGAAGGAGACAGGGACATCTGGGTGGCTACACCTTC. Translation: CASRRRQGHLGGYTF.

This clone was picked up a small number of times. CDR3 nucleotides: TGCGCCAGCAGCCAAGTTCTTACAGGGGCGGTCTCCTACGAGCAGTACTTC. This codes for CASSQVLTGAVSYEQYF. The chain combines TRBV4-1 with TRBJ2-7; 7 bases fit TRBD1. The CDR3 spans 17 residues. The V gene end was trimmed by 1 base and the J gene end by 0 bases; junction bases not matched to a gene: 9. Germline V gene lookup returns CDR1 MGHRA and CDR2 YSYEKL.

V is TRBV29-1 and J is TRBJ1-2; 7 nucleotides match TRBD1. This CDR3 region has 14 residues. Germline V gene data show CDR1 as SQVTM and CDR2 as ANQGSEA. The junction had 7 bases not matched to a gene; V was cut back by 4 bases and J by 2 bases. This chain's CDR3 is CSVVLSGGNYGYTF. For the CDR3, the DNA is TGCAGCGTTGTCTTGTCAGGGGGGAACTATGGCTACACCTTC.

This clone has a single count. Here the CDR3 reads CASSATGNYGYTF. The CDR3, as DNA: TGTGCCAGCAGTGCAACAGGGAACTATGGCTACACCTTC. The chain recombines TRBV28 with TRBJ1-2, with TRBD1 as a possible D gene (6 bases). In germline, CDR1 is MDHEN, CDR2 SYDVKM. This CDR3 region has 13 residues. V was clipped by 5 bases and J by 2 bases, with 9 bases between them.

This clone showed up just a few times. The V gene is TRBV5-1, the J gene TRBJ2-7; tentative D call: TRBD2 (6 bases). The CDR3 length is 14 residues. Germline V gene lookup returns CDR1 SGHRS and CDR2 YFSETQ. V was pared by 5 bases and J by 2 bases, with 14 bases between. CDR3 sequence reads: CASREGRSTYEQYF. The CDR3 nucleotides read TGCGCCAGCAGGGAGGGGAGGTCCACCTACGAGCAGTACTTC.

This sequence joins TRBV11-1 and TRBJ2-5; possibly TRBD2 for D (5 bases). This CDR3 is 15 amino acids long. V lost 4 bases to trimming and J lost 4 bases, with 16 bases between them. Per germline, CDR1 SGHAT and CDR2 FQDESV (reference sequence). The CDR3: CASSYRGQSRETQYF. CDR3 DNA sequence: TGTGCCAGCAGCTACCGCGGGCAGAGTAGAGAGACCCAGTACTTC.

The chain carries TRBV11-2 and TRBJ2-1; 8 bases fit TRBD2. The CDR3 is made up of 16 amino acids. V shed 6 bases, J shed 9 bases, and the junction held 16 bases outside the gene matches. Per the germline V gene, CDR1 is SGHAT and CDR2 is FQNNGV. In DNA, the CDR3 is TGTGCCAGCAGTCATACAAGCGGGAGATTTCCTACTGAGCAGTTCTTC. Translated, it gives CASSHTSGRFPTEQFF.

In DNA form, the CDR3 reads TGTGCCAGCAGCTTACCTGGGGGGTACAATGAGCAGTTCTTC. Its translation is CASSLPGGYNEQFF. The chain combines TRBV7-3 with TRBJ2-1; possible D gene TRBD2, 6 bases. Germline V lookup: CDR1 SGHTA, CDR2 FQGTGA. Trimming pared 2 bases from V and 4 bases from J, leaving 9 bases between. The CDR3 sequence is 14 residues long.

This clone turned up a few times. This CDR3 reads CATSRLGQSGYTF. The CDR3, as DNA: TGTGCCACCAGCAGGTTGGGACAGTCTGGCTACACCTTC. The chain recombines TRBV15 with TRBJ1-2; 7 bases fit TRBD1. The CDR3 spans 13 residues. The V and J ends lost 3 bases and 7 bases, in that order; junction bases with no gene match: 5. Germline V CDR1 and CDR2: LNHNV, YYDKDF (reference sequence).

The CDR3 DNA is TGCGCCAGCAGCAGGACTACAGGAAGGTCTGGGGCCAACGTCCTGACTTTC. Translating gives CASSRTTGRSGANVLTF. V is TRBV5-1 and J is TRBJ2-6; weak D call: TRBD2 (6 bases). The CDR3 loop spans 17 amino acids. Germline CDR1 reads SGHRS; CDR2 reads YFSETQ. V gave up 4 bases and J gave up 1 base, with 15 bases separating them.

The V gene is TRBV28, the J gene TRBJ2-4; 11 bases map to TRBD2. The V gene end was trimmed by 1 base and the J gene end by 9 bases; junction bases not matched to a gene: 11. CDR3 length equals 17 residues. Germline V gene sequence: CDR1 MDHEN, CDR2 SYDVKM. The CDR3 region has the DNA TGTGCCAGCAGTTTATCCTCAACTAGCGGGAGCATCGGCATTCAGTACTTC. Its translation is CASSLSSTSGSIGIQYF.

The gene calls are TRBV18 and TRBJ2-7; 13 bases agree with TRBD2. The germline gives CDR1 KGHSH, CDR2 LQKENI. J lost 5 bases, V lost 3 bases, and 7 bases had no gene match. CDR3 length equals 16 residues. CDR3 coding DNA: TGTGCCAGCTCACCGATCGGGACTAGCGGGACCCACGAGCAGTACTTC. This encodes CASSPIGTSGTHEQYF.

The V and J genes are TRBV28 and TRBJ1-1; D is unclear. CDR1 is MDHEN, CDR2 SYDVKM, per germline. The CDR3 length is 15 residues. V lost 6 bases to trimming and J lost 0 bases, with 14 bases between them. CDR3 region: CASSYRRVLNTEAFF. The CDR3 DNA reads as TGTGCCAGCAGCTATCGGAGGGTATTGAACACTGAAGCTTTCTTT.

The DNA of the CDR3 is TGTGCCAGCAGCTGGGACACCACTGGCGGGGAGCTGTTTTTT. It yields the protein CASSWDTTGGELFF. J is TRBJ2-2 and V is TRBV3-1 (or the pseudogene TRBV3-2); D might be TRBD1 (6 bases). The CDR3 is 14 amino acids. V lost 5 bases, J lost 7 bases, and 14 bases lay in between. Germline CDR1 reads LGHDT; CDR2 reads YNNKEL (reference sequence).

The chain couples TRBV9 to TRBJ1-2; the match to TRBD1 covers 9 bases. Germline CDR1 SGDLS, CDR2 YYNGEE. The J segment lost 8 bases and the V segment lost 4 bases, leaving 21 bases of the junction unmatched. The length of the CDR3 is 18 residues. The CDR3 reads CASSPPGTGFVSIGGYTF. For the CDR3, the DNA is TGTGCCAGCAGCCCACCCGGGACAGGGTTCGTCTCTATCGGGGGCTACACCTTC.

The rearrangement joins TRBV15 to TRBJ1-1, with D unclear. The length of the CDR3 is 16 residues. Germline CDR1 LNHNV, CDR2 YYDKDF (reference sequence). The V end lost 3 bases, the J end lost 0 bases, and 14 bases lay between the germline ends. CDR3 nucleotides: TGTGCCACCAGCAGTGGTCACGGGTCCATGAACACTGAAGCTTTCTTT. Its translation: CATSSGHGSMNTEAFF.

V gene TRBV19 combines with J gene TRBJ1-5; weak D call: TRBD1 (6 bases). The germline V gene has CDR1 LNHDA and CDR2 SQIVND (reference sequence). The length of the CDR3 is 14 residues. Deletions cut 7 bases from V and 3 bases from J, with 13 bases between. CDR3 sequence: CASNEDRFNQPQHF. Written as DNA, the CDR3 is TGTGCCAGTAATGAGGACAGATTCAATCAGCCCCAGCATTTT.

J is TRBJ2-5 and V is TRBV5-5; 12 bases map to TRBD2. CDR1 is SGHKS, CDR2 YYEKEE, per germline (reference sequence). This CDR3 spans 16 amino acids. V shed 3 bases and J 2 bases; nucleotides not matched to a gene: 5. The DNA for the CDR3 is TGTGCCAGCAGCTCGGGGACTAGCGGGCCGCAAGAGACCCAGTACTTC. It specifies CASSSGTSGPQETQYF.

The V and J genes are TRBV6-2 or TRBV6-3 and TRBJ1-2, with D tentatively TRBD1 (6 bases). Trimming cost V 6 bases and J 5 bases, with 16 bases left between them. CDR1 is MNHEY and CDR2 is SVGEGT in the germline V gene. The CDR3 sequence is 14 residues long. As DNA, the CDR3 is TGTGCCAGCAGCCCAGGACAGTATCTGTATGGCTACACCTTC. Its protein is CASSPGQYLYGYTF.

This rearrangement joins TRBV11-2 to TRBJ1-3, with D hard to call. CDR3 length: 15 amino acids. With 2 bases removed from V and 0 bases from J, the gap between germline ends came to 8 bases. Looked up from germline, CDR1 is SGHAT and CDR2 is FQNNGV. In DNA form, the CDR3 reads TGTGCCAGCAGCTTACCCCCAGACTCTGGAAACACCATATATTTT. Its protein product is CASSLPPDSGNTIYF.

The chain is built from TRBV27 and TRBJ2-5; D is perhaps TRBD2 (6 bases). Looked up from germline, CDR1 is MNHEY and CDR2 is SMNVEV (reference sequence). The CDR3 loop spans 15 amino acids. V lost 3 bases and J 5 bases, leaving 16 bases between the germline ends. The CDR3 region has the DNA TGTGCCAGCAGTTTGGGGGGTGGGGTTCGGGAGACCCAGTACTTC. Protein sequence: CASSLGGGVRETQYF.

The V call is TRBV18, the J call TRBJ1-2, with TRBD1 matching over 9 bases. Germline CDR1 reads KGHSH; CDR2 reads LQKENI. The CDR3 is 16 residues long. Trimming took 4 bases from V and 0 from J; bases not matched to a gene: 6. CDR3 amino acids: CASSQEQGATNYGYTF. CDR3 nucleotide sequence: TGTGCCAGCTCACAGGAACAGGGGGCCACTAACTATGGCTACACCTTC. Full variable domain (outside the CDR3, taken from reference TRBV18 and TRBJ1-2): NAGVMQNPRHLVRRRGQEARLRCSPMKGHSHVYWYRQLPEEGLKFMVYLQKENIIDESGMPKERFSAEFPKEGPSILRIQQVVRGDSAAYFCASSQEQGATNYGYTFGSGTRLTVV.